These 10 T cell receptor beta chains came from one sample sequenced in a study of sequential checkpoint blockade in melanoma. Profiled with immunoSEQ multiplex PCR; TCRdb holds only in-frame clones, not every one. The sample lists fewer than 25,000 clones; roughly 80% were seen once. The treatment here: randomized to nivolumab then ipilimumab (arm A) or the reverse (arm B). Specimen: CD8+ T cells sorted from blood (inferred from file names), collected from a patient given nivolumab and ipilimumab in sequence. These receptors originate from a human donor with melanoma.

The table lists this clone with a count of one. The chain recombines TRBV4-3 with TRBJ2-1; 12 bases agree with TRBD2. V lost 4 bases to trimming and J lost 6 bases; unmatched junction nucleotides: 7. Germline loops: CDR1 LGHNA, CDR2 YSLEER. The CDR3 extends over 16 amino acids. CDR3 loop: CASSRALAGGVNEQFF. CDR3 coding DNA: TGCGCCAGCAGCCGGGCTCTAGCGGGAGGGGTCAATGAGCAGTTCTTC.

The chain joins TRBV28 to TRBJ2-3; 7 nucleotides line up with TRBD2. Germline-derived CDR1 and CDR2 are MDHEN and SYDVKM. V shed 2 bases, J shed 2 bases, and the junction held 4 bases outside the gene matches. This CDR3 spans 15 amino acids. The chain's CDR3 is CASSLVLADTDTQYF. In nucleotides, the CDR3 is TGTGCCAGCAGTTTAGTCCTAGCGGACACAGATACGCAGTATTTT.

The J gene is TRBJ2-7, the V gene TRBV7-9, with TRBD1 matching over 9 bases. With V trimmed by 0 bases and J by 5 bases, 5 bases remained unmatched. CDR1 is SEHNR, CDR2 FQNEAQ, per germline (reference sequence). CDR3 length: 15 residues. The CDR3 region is CASSLAMGQGHEQYF. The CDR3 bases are TGTGCCAGCAGCTTAGCGATGGGACAGGGACACGAGCAGTACTTC. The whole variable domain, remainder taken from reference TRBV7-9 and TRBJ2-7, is DTGVSQNPRHKITKRGQNVTFRCDPISEHNRLYWYRQTLGQGPEFLTYFQNEAQLEKSRLLSDRFSAERPKGSFSTLEIQRTEQGDSAMYLCASSLAMGQGHEQYFGPGTRLTVT.

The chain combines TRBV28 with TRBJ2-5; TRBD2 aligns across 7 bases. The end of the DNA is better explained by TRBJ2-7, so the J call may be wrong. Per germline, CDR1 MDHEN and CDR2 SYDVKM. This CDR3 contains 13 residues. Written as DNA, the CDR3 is TGTGCCAGCAGTTGGGCTAGCGGCAACGAGCAGTACTTC. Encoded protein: CASSWASGNEQYF.

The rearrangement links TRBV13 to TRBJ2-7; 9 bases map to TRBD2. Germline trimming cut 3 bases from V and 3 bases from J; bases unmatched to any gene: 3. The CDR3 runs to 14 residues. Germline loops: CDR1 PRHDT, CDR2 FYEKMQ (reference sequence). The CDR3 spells CASSFGAGGYEQYF. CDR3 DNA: TGTGCCAGCAGCTTCGGAGCGGGAGGCTACGAGCAGTACTTC.

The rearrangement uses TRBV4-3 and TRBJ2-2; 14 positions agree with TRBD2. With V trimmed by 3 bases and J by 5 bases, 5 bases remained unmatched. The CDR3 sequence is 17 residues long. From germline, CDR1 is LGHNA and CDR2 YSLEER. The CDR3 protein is CASSQEGLAGETGELFF. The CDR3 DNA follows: TGCGCCAGCAGCCAGGAGGGACTAGCGGGGGAAACCGGGGAGCTGTTTTTT.

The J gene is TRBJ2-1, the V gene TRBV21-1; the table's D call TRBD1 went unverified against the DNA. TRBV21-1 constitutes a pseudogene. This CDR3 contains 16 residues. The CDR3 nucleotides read TGTGCCAGCAACACAAAGAACAGGGAAACTTACAATGAGCAGTTCTTC. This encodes CASNTKNRETYNEQFF.

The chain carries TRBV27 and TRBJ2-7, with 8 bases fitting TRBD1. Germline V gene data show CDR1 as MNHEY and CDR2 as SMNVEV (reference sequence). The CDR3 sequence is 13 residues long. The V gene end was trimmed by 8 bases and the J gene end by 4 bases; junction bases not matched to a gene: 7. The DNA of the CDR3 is TGTGCCAGCCAAGACTACAGGGGGTACGAGCAGTACTTC. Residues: CASQDYRGYEQYF.

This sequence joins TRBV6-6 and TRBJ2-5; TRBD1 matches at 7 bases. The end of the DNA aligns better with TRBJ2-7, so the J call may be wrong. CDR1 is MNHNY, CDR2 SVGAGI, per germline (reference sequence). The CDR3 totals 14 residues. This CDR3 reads CASSYETGLNEQYF. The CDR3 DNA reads TGTGCCAGCAGTTACGAGACAGGGTTAAACGAGCAGTACTTC.

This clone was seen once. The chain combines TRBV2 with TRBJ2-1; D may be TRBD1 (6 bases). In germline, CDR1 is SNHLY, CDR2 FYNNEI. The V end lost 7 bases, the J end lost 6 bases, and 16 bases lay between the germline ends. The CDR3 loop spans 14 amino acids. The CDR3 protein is CASTPGPGVNEQFF. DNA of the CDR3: TGTGCCAGCACCCCGGGACCAGGGGTCAATGAGCAGTTCTTC.